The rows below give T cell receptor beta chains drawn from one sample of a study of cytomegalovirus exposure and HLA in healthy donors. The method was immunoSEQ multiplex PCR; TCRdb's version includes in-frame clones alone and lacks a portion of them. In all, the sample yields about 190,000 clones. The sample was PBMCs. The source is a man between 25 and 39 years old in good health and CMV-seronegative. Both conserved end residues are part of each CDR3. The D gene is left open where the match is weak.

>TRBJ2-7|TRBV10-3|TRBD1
TGTGCCTTGCCGGGACAGGTTACCTACGAGCAGTACTTC
CALPGQVTYEQYF
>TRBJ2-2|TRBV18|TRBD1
TGTGCCAGCTCATCCGGGACAGGGTCCACCGGGGAGCTGTTTTTT
CASSSGTGSTGELFF
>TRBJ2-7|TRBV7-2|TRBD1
TGTGCCAGCAGCTACCAGGGGACAGGCTCCTACGAGCAGTACTTC
CASSYQGTGSYEQYF
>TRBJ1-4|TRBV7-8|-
TGTGCCAGCAGCTCGATCTTCGGACAGAGAAGTAATGAAAAACTGTTTTTT
CASSSIFGQRSNEKLFF
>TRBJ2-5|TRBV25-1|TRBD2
TGTGCCAGCAGTGGGAGCGCGGGAGGGATGGAGACCCAGTACTTC
CASSGSAGGMETQYF
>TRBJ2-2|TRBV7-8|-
TGTGCCAGCAGCTTAGGACTAGCGAACACCGGGGAGCTGTTTTTT
CASSLGLANTGELFF
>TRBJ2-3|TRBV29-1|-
TGCAGCGTCCTGACAGGCCTAACAGATACGCAGTATTTT
CSVLTGLTDTQYF
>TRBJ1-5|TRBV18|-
TGTGCCAGCTCACCTCCGGAGTTGGAGAGCAATCAGCCCCAGCATTTT
CASSPPELESNQPQHF
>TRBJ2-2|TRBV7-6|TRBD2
TGTGCCAGCAGCTTAGGGGAGGGGAACACCGGGGAGCTGTTTTTT
CASSLGEGNTGELFF
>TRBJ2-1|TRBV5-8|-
TGTGCCAGCAGCCCCTTTGGGCAGGTCGAGCAGTTCTTC
CASSPFGQVEQFF
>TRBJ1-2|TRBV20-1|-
TGCAGTGCAACTCGGGGAGGAGGCTACACCTTC
CSATRGGGYTF
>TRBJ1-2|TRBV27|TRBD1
TGTGCCAGCAGTCCGAACCCCGGGACAGGGAACTATGGCTACACCTTC
CASSPNPGTGNYGYTF
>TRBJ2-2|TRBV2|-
TGTGCCAGCAGGCCCCAGACTGTGAACACCGGGGAGCTGTTTTTT
CASRPQTVNTGELFF
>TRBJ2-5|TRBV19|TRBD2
TGTGCCAGTAGTATAGGGCTAGCGGGAGGGCTGGAGACCCAGTACTTC
CASSIGLAGGLETQYF
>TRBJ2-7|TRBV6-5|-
TGTGCCAGCAGCCTTCGGACAGCCTCCTACGAGCAGTACTTC
CASSLRTASYEQYF
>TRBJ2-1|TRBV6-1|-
TGTGCCAGCAGTGAAAGTGGAGCGGGCCACAATGAGCAGTTCTTC
CASSESGAGHNEQFF
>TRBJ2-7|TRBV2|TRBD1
TGTGCCAGCAGGCTCAACCTCCAGGGGGAGCGCGAGCAGTACTTC
CASRLNLQGEREQYF
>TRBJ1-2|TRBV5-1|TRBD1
TGCGCCAGCAGCTTTCAGGGGGATGGCTACACCTTC
CASSFQGDGYTF
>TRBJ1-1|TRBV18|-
TGTGCCAGCTCACCACCATCTGGAGGGGAGGCTGAAGCTTTCTTT
CASSPPSGGEAEAFF
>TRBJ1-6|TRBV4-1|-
TGCGCCAGCAGCCAAGATCGTACGGAGCCTAATTCACCCCTCCACTTT
CASSQDRTEPNSPLHF
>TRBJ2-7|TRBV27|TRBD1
TGTGCCAGCAGTTTCCGGGACAGGGACGGGGAGCAGTACTTC
CASSFRDRDGEQYF
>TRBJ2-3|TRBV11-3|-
TGTGCCAGCAGCTTAGTTGGGGCGGGGGCCTCAGATACGCAGTATTTT
CASSLVGAGASDTQYF
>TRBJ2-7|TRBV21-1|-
TGTGCCAGCGGCGGGAATAGCTCCTACGAGCAGTACTTC
CASGGNSSYEQYF
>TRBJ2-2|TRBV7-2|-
TGTGCCAGCAACGGACTCGCGGGGGCCGTGAACACCGGGGAGCTGTTTTTT
CASNGLAGAVNTGELFF
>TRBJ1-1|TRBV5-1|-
TGCGCCAGCAGTCCCGGGACAAATATCATGAACACTGAAGCTTTCTTT
CASSPGTNIMNTEAFF
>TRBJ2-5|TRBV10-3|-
TGTGCCATCAGCGAGGGGGGGAACCAAGAGACCCAGTACTTC
CAISEGGNQETQYF
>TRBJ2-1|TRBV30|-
TGTGCCTGGGGCACTACCATCCTCGACAATGAGCAGTTCTTC
CAWGTTILDNEQFF
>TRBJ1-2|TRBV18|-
TGTGCCAGCTCACCACCGGGGGGTATCGGCTACACCTTC
CASSPPGGIGYTF